The 22 T cell receptor beta chains listed next were all sequenced from one sample in a study of chemoradiotherapy in HPV16-positive cancers. The assay was immunoSEQ multiplex PCR, and TCRdb's table has in-frame clones only and misses some. This sample yields about 8,000 clones, of which around 76% are seen a single time; approximately 7% belongs to the top ten. This material was acquired from a patient who underwent chemoradiotherapy. The source is a human donor with HPV-associated anogenital cancer.

This chain uses TRBV5-6 with TRBJ2-4; D could derive from TRBD1 or TRBD2 (5 bases each). Germline V lookup: CDR1 SGHDT, CDR2 YYEEEE. V lost 3 bases and J lost 1, with 11 bases in between. The CDR3 contains 15 residues. The CDR3 loop reads CASSSPREAKNIQYF. DNA for the CDR3: TGTGCCAGCAGCTCCCCCAGGGAGGCCAAAAACATTCAGTACTTC. The variable domain in full, completed from reference TRBV5-6 and TRBJ2-4, reads DAGVTQSPTHLIKTRGQQVTLRCSPKSGHDTVSWYQQALGQGPQFIFQYYEEEERQRGNFPDRFSGHQFPNYSSELNVNALLLGDSALYLCASSSPREAKNIQYFGAGTRLSVL.

As to this clone: A read error may produce the germline difference seen at one junction end. V usage is TRBV19 and J usage is TRBJ1-1, with no clear D. CDR3 length: 13 residues. The germline CDR1 and CDR2 sequences are LNHDA and SQIVND (reference sequence). CDR3: CASSIDPDAEAFF. Written as DNA, the CDR3 is TGTGCCAGTAGCATAGACCCCGACGCTGAAGCTTTCTTT.

The chain carries TRBV5-1 and TRBJ2-3; possible D gene TRBD1, 5 bases. The germline gives CDR1 SGHRS, CDR2 YFSETQ. This CDR3 has 14 amino acids. Trimming shortened V by 1 base and J by 3 bases, and 9 bases separated the two germline ends. The CDR3 reads CASSLLAGTDTQYF. The CDR3 DNA is TGCGCCAGCAGCTTGCTTGCAGGGACAGATACGCAGTATTTT. Using reference TRBV5-1 and TRBJ2-3 for the parts outside the CDR3, the full variable domain is KAGVTQTPRYLIKTRGQQVTLSCSPISGHRSVSWYQQTPGQGLQFLFEYFSETQRNKGNFPGRFSGRQFSNSRSEMNVSTLELGDSALYLCASSLLAGTDTQYFGPGTRLTVL.

The V gene is TRBV7-2, the J gene TRBJ1-1, with a weak D call TRBD1 (6 bases). V lost 5 bases to trimming and J lost 7 bases, with 23 bases between them. Germline CDR1 SGHTA, CDR2 FQGNSA. The CDR3 is 16 amino acids. The CDR3 protein is CASSGAIGGTKDEAFF. CDR3 sequence (DNA): TGTGCCAGCAGCGGCGCTATTGGCGGGACAAAGGATGAAGCTTTCTTT.

The chain links TRBV30 to TRBJ1-1; 7 bases are a match to TRBD1. V lost 0 bases, J lost 1 base, and 11 bases stayed unmatched. The length of the CDR3 is 17 residues. Germline CDR1 GTSNPN, CDR2 SVGIG (reference sequence). The CDR3 sequence is CAWSVPGGGGANTEAFF. CDR3 nucleotides: TGTGCCTGGAGTGTACCAGGGGGTGGCGGGGCGAACACTGAAGCTTTCTTT.

This clone showed up just a few times. The chain uses TRBV10-2 and TRBJ1-5; no clear D. Germline V lookup: CDR1 WSHSY, CDR2 SAAADI. The V gene lost 0 bases and the J gene lost 2 bases, with 2 bases spanning the gap. The CDR3 spans 13 residues. Written as DNA, the CDR3 is TGCGCCAGCAGTGAGTCTGGCAATCAGCCCCAGCATTTT. This gives the protein CASSESGNQPQHF.

A few counts support this clone. The gene calls are TRBV27 and TRBJ1-2; TRBD1 might be the D (5 bases). The V gene lost 0 bases and the J gene lost 4 bases, with 12 bases spanning the gap. Per the germline V gene, CDR1 is MNHEY and CDR2 is SMNVEV (reference sequence). The CDR3 runs 15 residues. The DNA for the CDR3 is TGTGCCAGCAGTTTATCCCACCGGGACCCCTATGGCTACACCTTC. Translated, it gives CASSLSHRDPYGYTF.

CDR3 amino acids: CASSILAGPDTQYF. As DNA, the CDR3 is TGTGCCAGTAGTATACTAGCTGGGCCAGATACGCAGTATTTT. This chain links TRBV19 with TRBJ2-3, with TRBD2 as a possible D gene (5 bases). CDR1 is LNHDA, CDR2 SQIVND, per germline (reference sequence). V gave up 2 bases and J gave up 4 bases, with 10 bases separating them. The CDR3 spans 14 residues. Filled out from reference TRBV19 and TRBJ2-3, the complete variable domain reads DGGITQSPKYLFRKEGQNVTLSCEQNLNHDAMYWYRQDPGQGLRLIYYSQIVNDFQKGDIAEGYSVSREKKESFPLTVTSAQKNPTAFYLCASSILAGPDTQYFGPGTRLTVL.

The J gene is TRBJ1-4, the V gene TRBV7-2; D gene ambiguous. The CDR3 extends over 12 amino acids. The germline gives CDR1 SGHTA, CDR2 FQGNSA. The V and J ends lost 3 bases and 11 bases respectively, with 10 bases between them. The CDR3 loop reads CASSLPRLKLFF. The CDR3 nucleotides read TGTGCCAGCAGCTTGCCCAGGCTTAAACTGTTTTTT. The full variable domain, its missing parts supplied by reference TRBV7-2 and TRBJ1-4, is GAGVSQSPSNKVTEKGKDVELRCDPISGHTALYWYRQSLGQGLEFLIYFQGNSAPDKSGLPSDRFSAERTGGSVSTLTIQRTQQEDSAVYLCASSLPRLKLFFGSGTQLSVL.

The chain employs TRBV10-3 and TRBJ1-1; no clear D. The germline V and J ends were trimmed by 4 bases and 4 bases, with 10 bases remaining between them. CDR1 and CDR2 (germline): ENHRY, SYGVKD. The CDR3 has 13 amino acids. The DNA of the CDR3 is TGTGCCATCAGTGGCCCCGGAGGCACTGAAGCTTTCTTT. Its translation is CAISGPGGTEAFF.

The chain uses TRBV19 and TRBJ2-3, with 9 bases identical to TRBD2. The germline gives CDR1 LNHDA, CDR2 SQIVND (reference sequence). Germline trimming cut 10 bases from V and 2 bases from J; bases unmatched to any gene: 10. This CDR3 comprises 15 residues. This CDR3 is CATTLSGSHTDTQYF. CDR3 sequence (DNA): TGTGCCACTACCCTTAGCGGGAGTCACACAGATACGCAGTATTTT.

This clone has only one observation. The genes are TRBV19 and TRBJ1-4; 9 nucleotides line up with TRBD1. This CDR3 region has 15 residues. Germline loops: CDR1 LNHDA, CDR2 SQIVND (reference sequence). J lost 3 bases, V lost 8 bases, and 7 bases had no gene match. CDR3 protein: CASRTGGAPNEKLFF. The CDR3 coding sequence is TGTGCCAGTCGTACAGGGGGCGCGCCTAATGAAAAACTGTTTTTT.

The rearrangement joins TRBV29-1 to TRBJ2-1; 11 bases match TRBD1. The CDR3 is 12 amino acids. Germline V CDR1 and CDR2: SQVTM, ANQGSEA. Losses at the gene ends were 7 bases for V and 5 bases for J; bases not matched to a gene: 1. The CDR3 DNA reads TGCAGCGGGGACAGGGGGGACAATGAGCAGTTCTTC. Its protein is CSGDRGDNEQFF.

In its sample, this clone was seen a few times. V usage is TRBV2 and J usage is TRBJ1-1; D call uncertain. The V gene's germline CDR1 is SNHLY and CDR2 FYNNEI. The CDR3 length is 13 residues. V dropped 5 bases and J dropped 4 bases, with 11 bases sitting between them. The CDR3 nucleotides are TGTGCCAGCAGTCTTGGTAGGAGCACTGAAGCTTTCTTT. Encoded protein: CASSLGRSTEAFF.

The chain joins TRBV27 to TRBJ1-2; no firm D call. Germline CDR1 reads MNHEY; CDR2 reads SMNVEV (reference sequence). Trimming stripped 1 base from V and 0 bases from J, with 9 bases between. The CDR3 is 15 residues long. In DNA, the CDR3 is TGTGCCAGCAGTTTATTGGCCGATACTAACTATGGCTACACCTTC. Translated: CASSLLADTNYGYTF.

This clone was detected only a few times. This chain links TRBV9 with TRBJ1-3; 7 bases are shared with TRBD1. The germline V gene encodes CDR1 SGDLS and CDR2 YYNGEE. The ends lost 4 bases at V and 0 bases at J; junction bases unmatched: 10. The CDR3 length is 17 residues. CDR3 bases: TGTGCCAGCAGCTTTACCGGGACAGCAAGCTCTGGAAACACCATATATTTT. It codes for CASSFTGTASSGNTIYF.

The rearrangement joins TRBV30 to TRBJ2-3, with D possibly being TRBD2 (6 bases). In germline, CDR1 is GTSNPN, CDR2 SVGIG (reference sequence). CDR3 size: 16 residues. V lost 2 bases and J lost 0, with 15 bases in between. In DNA form, the CDR3 reads TGTGCCTGGAGTCGCGGGGACTCTACTAGCACAGATACGCAGTATTTT. Amino acids: CAWSRGDSTSTDTQYF.

The chain has TRBV7-9 and TRBJ1-1; TRBD1 is a possible D gene (6 bases). The germline CDR1 and CDR2 sequences are SEHNR and FQNEAQ (reference sequence). Trimming pared 2 bases from V and 11 bases from J, leaving 15 bases between. The CDR3 contains 13 residues. CDR3 nucleotides: TGTGCCAGCAGCTTATTCGGGGGCTCGATTGCTTTCTTT. It yields the protein CASSLFGGSIAFF.

This clone was found a few times. The gene calls are TRBV10-2 and TRBJ2-2; D remains unclear. CDR3 size: 15 residues. V was cut by 6 bases and J by 0 bases, with 11 bases left in between. The germline gives CDR1 WSHSY, CDR2 SAAADI. The CDR3 DNA reads TGCGCCAGCAGCCCCCGGCAATCGAACACCGGGGAGCTGTTTTTT. This gives the protein CASSPRQSNTGELFF.

The sample holds a few counts of this clone. The chain has TRBV19 and TRBJ1-5; the D gene is possibly TRBD1 (6 bases). The length of the CDR3 is 15 residues. Trimming removed 7 bases at V and 4 bases at J, with 17 bases between. The germline gives CDR1 LNHDA, CDR2 SQIVND (reference sequence). In nucleotides, the CDR3 is TGTGCCAGTATGGGTGGGGGCGCTCAGAATCAGCCCCAGCATTTT. As protein: CASMGGGAQNQPQHF.

This chain connects TRBV11-3 to TRBJ1-1; D is uncertain. V was shortened by 5 bases and J by 3 bases, with 10 bases between the two germline ends. This CDR3 is 13 amino acids long. Germline V lookup: CDR1 SGHNT, CDR2 YENEEA. Here the CDR3 reads CASSLDGDTEAFF. CDR3 nucleotide sequence: TGTGCCAGCAGCCTTGACGGGGACACTGAAGCTTTCTTT.

The chain carries TRBV5-1 and TRBJ1-4; D not certain. CDR3 length: 15 amino acids. CDR1 SGHRS and CDR2 YFSETQ come from the germline V gene. V was cut by 1 base and J by 5 bases, with 12 bases left in between. In DNA form, the CDR3 reads TGCGCCAGCAGCTTGTCGTCGAGACAAAATGAAAAACTGTTTTTT. This sequence encodes CASSLSSRQNEKLFF.